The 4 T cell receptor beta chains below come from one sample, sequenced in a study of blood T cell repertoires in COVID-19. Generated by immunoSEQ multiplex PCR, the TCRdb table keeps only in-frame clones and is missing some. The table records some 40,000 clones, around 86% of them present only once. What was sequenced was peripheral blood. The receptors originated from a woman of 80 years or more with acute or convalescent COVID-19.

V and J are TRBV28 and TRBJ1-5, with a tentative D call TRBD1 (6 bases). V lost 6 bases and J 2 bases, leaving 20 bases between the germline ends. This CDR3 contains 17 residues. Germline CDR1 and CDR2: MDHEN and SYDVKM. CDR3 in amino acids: CASRPPAGERGNQPQHF. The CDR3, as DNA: TGTGCCAGCAGGCCACCGGCAGGGGAGAGGGGCAATCAGCCCCAGCATTTT.

The DNA of the CDR3 is TGCAGCGTTGGGACAGGCCGGGGTGGGGGCTACACCTTC. The encoded protein is CSVGTGRGGGYTF. The V gene is TRBV29-1, the J gene TRBJ1-2, with TRBD1 matching 7 bases. V lost 4 bases, J lost 8 bases, and 10 bases stayed unmatched. This CDR3 spans 13 amino acids. The germline gives CDR1 SQVTM, CDR2 ANQGSEA.

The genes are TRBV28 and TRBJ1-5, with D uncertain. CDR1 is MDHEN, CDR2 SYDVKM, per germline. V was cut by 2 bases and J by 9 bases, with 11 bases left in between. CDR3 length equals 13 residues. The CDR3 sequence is CASSLGPLGPQHF. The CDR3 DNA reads TGTGCCAGCAGTTTAGGTCCACTCGGGCCCCAGCATTTT.

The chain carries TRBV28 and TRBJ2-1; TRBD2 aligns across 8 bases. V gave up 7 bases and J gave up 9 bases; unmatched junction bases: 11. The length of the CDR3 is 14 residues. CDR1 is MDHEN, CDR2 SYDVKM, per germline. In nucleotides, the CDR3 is TGTGCCAGCACCCCGGGACTAGTCTATCCTGAGCAGTTCTTC. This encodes CASTPGLVYPEQFF.